This T cell receptor beta chain was recovered during a study of T-cell memory formation after mild COVID-19 (dated by TCRdb to the early 2020s). At the level of the whole study: TCR sequence clusters from the two donors were found to be largely donor specific. In a couple of donors, T-cell clones that expanded and contracted after mild COVID-19 were tracked by sequencing TCRalpha and TCRbeta repertoires over time. Two young, previously healthy adult volunteers, one female and one male, were included in the cohort.

PBMCs were isolated by Ficoll-Paque density gradient centrifugation. The reads were generated on an Illumina NovaSeq 6000. TCRalpha and TCRbeta cDNA libraries were built by 5'RACE with constant-segment primers, adding sample barcodes and unique molecular identifiers. RNA was extracted from every sample with Trizol reagent. Library amplification was performed in two PCR steps, and a second sample barcode and Illumina TruSeq adapters were introduced in the second step. Sequencing of libraries was performed on an Illumina NovaSeq with 2 x 150 bp paired-end reads. On the authors' methods: With migec v1.2.7, reads were demultiplexed and then collapsed into UMI-guided consensus sequences. With mixcr v2.1.11, UMI consensuses were aligned to TRA and TRB V and J templates and assembled into clonotypes. Clonotypes were classified as expanded or contracted when called significant by both edgeR and NoisET, with noise models trained on biological replicates. edgeR calls used a false discovery rate-adjusted p below 0.01 and a log2 fold-change threshold of 1. As an exploratory analysis of dynamics, max-normalized trajectories of the 1000 most abundant clonotypes were examined with PCA combined with hierarchical clustering. Separately sequenced CD4+ and CD8+ repertoires were used to assign the CD4 or CD8 phenotype of responding clones. TCRdb reanalyzed the raw reads on its own, using fastp at Q25 for trimming and MiXCR for clone calling, and kept in-frame beta chains. A single entry per CDR3 protein holds the most common genes and DNA from its merged rows. V and J calls and clone size were set by TCRdb, not the authors. A total of about 350,000 distinct CDR3 sequences appear in this sample, roughly 15% of them only once. The ten top clones hold about 20% of the sample.

General study outcomes and caveats: Some responding clones were found in pre-infection memory, which suggests that pre-existing cross-reactive memory T cells took part in the SARS-CoV-2 response. SARS-CoV-2 specificity was not confirmed for the second-wave clones peaking on day 37. Only two mild cases were covered in the study, and larger cohorts including severe cases with pre-infection samples were considered necessary. Clones contracting from day 15 to 85 had balanced CD4/CD8 phenotypes, while a second wave expanding from day 15 to 37 was biased towards CD4+. Contracting CD4+ clones appeared mostly in the CM and EM memory subsets, whereas CD8+ clones were enriched in EMRA.

The germline V gene (reference sequence) yields LNHDA for CDR1 and SQIVND for CDR2. The CDR3 covers 14 residues, taking in both the cysteine and the phenylalanine. Only the CDR3 region is kept as DNA, spanning 42 bases read in frame from base 1. The V end gives up 10 bases and the J end 9 bases, leaving 15 bases in the junction not matched to a gene. Worth noting for this clonotype: Its specific antigen is unknown. The input lacks base qualities; no much larger clone sits a single base away.

Sequencing was performed on PBMCs or a T cell subset sorted from them (not recorded which). The receptor's source is a man between 18 and 35 years old who had mild COVID-19 (a few samples of this study predate the infection). The sample titles of this study are shuffled in the database, so cell type and time point are left out; the donor was told from shared clones. The rearranged segments are TRBV19 and TRBJ2-1; TRBD1 aligns with 7 central bases. The nucleotides read TGTGCCAACCCCGAGGGGACAGCCCCCGGTGAGCAGTTCTTC. Translated, this gives CANPEGTAPGEQFF.